A single sample gave rise to the 25 T cell receptor beta chains below, sequenced in a study of OX40 agonist ivuxolimab in advanced cancers. Libraries were made using the immunoSEQ multiplex PCR assay. Sourced from immuneACCESS, this table was stored by TCRdb with only in-frame sequences that have V and J called. A share of the clones is absent; for the studies checked, an unresolved V gene accounts for under half, and the remainder has no known explanation. This sample holds tens of thousands of clones; about nine tenths were observed only once. The top ten constitute approximately 5% of the sample. Sequencing was performed on CD4+ or CD8+ T cells sorted from blood, taken in a trial of the OX40 agonist ivuxolimab. Every receptor here comes from an adult with an advanced solid tumor such as melanoma, head and neck, liver or kidney cancer.

The chain employs TRBV27 and TRBJ1-1; TRBD1 might be the D (5 bases). V was clipped by 6 bases and J by 2 bases, with 13 bases between them. The CDR3 spans 14 residues. Germline V gene data show CDR1 as MNHEY and CDR2 as SMNVEV (reference sequence). The CDR3 coding sequence is TGTGCCAGCAGGGTAGACAGCAGCAACACTGAAGCTTTCTTT. Protein: CASRVDSSNTEAFF.

V is TRBV6-1 and J is TRBJ1-5; 10 positions match TRBD1. With 4 bases clipped from V and 5 bases from J, the junction kept 11 bases outside the gene matches. This CDR3 contains 17 residues. Germline lookup yields CDR1 MNHNS and CDR2 SASEGT. The CDR3 DNA follows: TGTGCCAGCAGTGGGGCCCGGGACAGGGGAATACATCAGCCCCAGCATTTT. Translated: CASSGARDRGIHQPQHF.

The DNA for the CDR3 is TGTGCCACCGAGGGACGGGGGGCAAGTGGATATAATTCACCCCTCCACTTT. Its protein is CATEGRGASGYNSPLHF. The chain carries TRBV2 and TRBJ1-6, with D perhaps TRBD1 (6 bases). V shed 10 bases and J shed 4 bases, with 23 bases lying between them. The CDR3 contains 17 residues. Germline CDR1 and CDR2: SNHLY and FYNNEI.

J is TRBJ2-3 and V is TRBV29-1, with 7 positions matching TRBD2. V lost 0 bases and J lost 2; bases outside the gene matches: 8. The CDR3 sequence is 16 residues long. Germline V gene data show CDR1 as SQVTM and CDR2 as ANQGSEA. CDR3 nucleotides: TGCAGCGTTGAAGATCCCTGGCGGGGGATCACAGATACGCAGTATTTT. Amino acid sequence: CSVEDPWRGITDTQYF.

V gene TRBV5-8 combines with J gene TRBJ2-3, with 10 positions matching TRBD2. The V gene end was trimmed by 2 bases and the J gene end by 2 bases; junction bases not matched to a gene: 2. The CDR3 sequence is 15 residues long. Germline V lookup: CDR1 SGHTS, CDR2 YDEGEE. CDR3 loop: CASSFLAGATDTQYF. The CDR3 region has the DNA TGTGCCAGCAGCTTTCTAGCGGGGGCCACAGATACGCAGTATTTT.

The chain links TRBV10-3 to TRBJ2-1; 8 positions match TRBD1. V was pared by 2 bases and J by 4 bases, with 4 bases of the junction left unmatched. Germline CDR1 is ENHRY and CDR2 is SYGVKD. The CDR3 loop spans 15 amino acids. The CDR3 sequence: CAISERQGLYNEQFF. For the CDR3, the DNA is TGTGCCATCAGTGAGAGACAGGGGCTTTACAATGAGCAGTTCTTC.

This clone was detected a few times. This sequence joins TRBV18 and TRBJ1-5; tentative D call: TRBD1 (5 bases). This CDR3 comprises 12 residues. The V gene's germline CDR1 is KGHSH and CDR2 LQKENI. V was clipped by 6 bases and J by 9 bases, with 12 bases between them. The CDR3 sequence: CASSQRDRPQHF. Here the CDR3 DNA reads TGTGCCAGCTCCCAGCGGGACCGGCCCCAGCATTTT. The variable domain in full, with the rest retrieved from reference TRBV18 and TRBJ1-5, is NAGVMQNPRHLVRRRGQEARLRCSPMKGHSHVYWYRQLPEEGLKFMVYLQKENIIDESGMPKERFSAEFPKEGPSILRIQQVVRGDSAAYFCASSQRDRPQHFGDGTRLSIL.

The chain uses TRBV14 and TRBJ2-2, with D possibly being TRBD1 (5 bases). The V and J ends lost 1 base and 4 bases respectively, with 10 bases between them. The CDR3 loop spans 15 amino acids. The germline V gene encodes CDR1 SGHDN and CDR2 FVKESK. CDR3 bases: TGTGCCAGCAGCCAAGCCCAGGGCATCACCGGGGAGCTGTTTTTT. Its protein product is CASSQAQGITGELFF. Looking up the rest from reference TRBV14 and TRBJ2-2 gives the full variable domain: EAGVTQFPSHSVIEKGQTVTLRCDPISGHDNLYWYRRVMGKEIKFLLHFVKESKQDESGMPNNRFLAERTGGTYSTLKVQPAELEDSGVYFCASSQAQGITGELFFGEGSRLTVL.

The V gene is TRBV7-3, the J gene TRBJ2-5, with a tentative D call TRBD2 (5 bases). The V gene's germline CDR1 is SGHTA and CDR2 FQGTGA. The length of the CDR3 is 15 residues. V lost 2 bases and J 5 bases, leaving 15 bases between the germline ends. DNA for the CDR3: TGTGCCAGCAGCTTAGGGGTTCGAGGGAAGGAGACCCAGTACTTC. Protein sequence: CASSLGVRGKETQYF.

V gene TRBV19 combines with J gene TRBJ2-3; a weak D match, TRBD2 (5 bases). V gave up 2 bases and J gave up 0 bases, with 9 bases separating them. The CDR3 consists of 15 residues. Germline V gene lookup returns CDR1 LNHDA and CDR2 SQIVND (reference sequence). The CDR3 here is CASSINRGSTDTQYF. CDR3 sequence (DNA): TGTGCCAGTAGTATAAATCGGGGTAGCACAGATACGCAGTATTTT.

The chain joins TRBV5-1 to TRBJ2-7; tentative D call: TRBD2 (6 bases). The V end lost 3 bases, the J end lost 5 bases, and 15 bases lay between the germline ends. Germline V gene sequence: CDR1 SGHRS, CDR2 YFSETQ. This CDR3 region has 14 residues. CDR3 loop: CASSSGGATDEQYF. CDR3 in DNA: TGCGCCAGCAGCTCTGGCGGGGCGACCGACGAGCAGTACTTC.

In this sample, this clone turned up once. V usage is TRBV7-3 and J usage is TRBJ1-1, with TRBD1 identical over 7 bases. The trim removed 5 bases at V and 0 bases at J, leaving 6 bases unmatched. Germline V CDR1 and CDR2: SGHTA, FQGTGA. There are 15 residues in the CDR3. CDR3 loop: CASSATGDMNTEAFF. CDR3 DNA: TGTGCCAGCAGCGCAACAGGGGACATGAACACTGAAGCTTTCTTT.

V usage is TRBV5-1 and J usage is TRBJ2-5; TRBD2 aligns across 8 bases. CDR3 length: 15 residues. Trimming took 5 bases from V and 1 from J; bases not matched to a gene: 7. The germline V gene encodes CDR1 SGHRS and CDR2 YFSETQ. CDR3 loop: CASRFSGGGQETQYF. CDR3 DNA: TGCGCCAGCAGATTTTCCGGGGGGGGCCAAGAGACCCAGTACTTC. Variable domain in full (rest from reference TRBV5-1 and TRBJ2-5): KAGVTQTPRYLIKTRGQQVTLSCSPISGHRSVSWYQQTPGQGLQFLFEYFSETQRNKGNFPGRFSGRQFSNSRSEMNVSTLELGDSALYLCASRFSGGGQETQYFGPGTRLLVL.

The chain links TRBV10-3 to TRBJ2-3; 11 bases align to TRBD1. Germline CDR1 is ENHRY and CDR2 is SYGVKD. The V and J ends lost 6 bases and 4 bases, in that order; junction bases with no gene match: 6. The CDR3 totals 15 residues. The CDR3 region has the DNA TGTGCCATCAGAAGGACAGGGGGCGGTGCAGATACGCAGTATTTT. It specifies CAIRRTGGGADTQYF.

The rearrangement links TRBV9 to TRBJ2-2; D tentatively fits TRBD1 or TRBD2 (5 bases each). V lost 2 bases and J 6 bases, leaving 14 bases between the germline ends. The CDR3 is 15 residues long. CDR1 is SGDLS, CDR2 YYNGEE, per germline. The CDR3 region is CASSVGAHRAGELFF. The CDR3 region has the DNA TGTGCCAGCAGCGTCGGGGCCCACCGGGCCGGGGAGCTGTTTTTT.

This chain joins TRBV4-1 and TRBJ2-1, with 12 bases lining up with TRBD2. The CDR3 runs 15 residues. Germline assignment: CDR1 MGHRA and CDR2 YSYEKL. The V gene end was trimmed by 6 bases and the J gene end by 10 bases; junction bases not matched to a gene: 10. For the CDR3, the DNA is TGCGCCAGCAGTAAACTAGCGGGGGGCGAGGGAGAGCAGTTCTTC. This sequence encodes CASSKLAGGEGEQFF.

This clone was picked up one time. The V gene is TRBV10-2, the J gene TRBJ2-7; 8 bases match TRBD2. This CDR3 is 14 amino acids long. The J segment lost 4 bases and the V segment lost 7 bases, leaving 9 bases of the junction unmatched. Looked up from germline, CDR1 is WSHSY and CDR2 is SAAADI. CDR3 DNA: TGCGCCAGCAACCCTAGCGGGCTTGATTACGAGCAGTACTTC. Translated, it gives CASNPSGLDYEQYF.

This chain uses TRBV27 with TRBJ1-2, with 8 bases that match TRBD1. This CDR3 is built from 14 residues. Germline V gives CDR1 MNHEY, CDR2 SMNVEV (reference sequence). The V gene end was trimmed by 5 bases and the J gene end by 5 bases; junction bases not matched to a gene: 7. CDR3 nucleotide sequence: TGTGCCAGCAGTCCCGGACAGGGACTTTATGGCTACACCTTC. It specifies CASSPGQGLYGYTF.

V gene TRBV27 combines with J gene TRBJ2-7, with TRBD2 identical over 12 bases. The germline gives CDR1 MNHEY, CDR2 SMNVEV (reference sequence). The junction had 1 base not matched to a gene; V was cut back by 0 bases and J by 4 bases. The CDR3 is 15 amino acids. CDR3 region: CASSLSTSGSYEQYF. CDR3 nucleotide sequence: TGTGCCAGCAGTTTATCGACTAGCGGGAGTTACGAGCAGTACTTC.

The genes are TRBV5-4 and TRBJ1-4; D unclear. CDR3 size: 14 residues. Looked up from germline, CDR1 is SGHNT and CDR2 is YYREEE (reference sequence). V shed 4 bases and J shed 3 bases, with 10 bases lying between them. CDR3 protein: CASSPDGPNEKLFF. The CDR3 nucleotides are TGTGCCAGCAGCCCCGACGGGCCTAATGAAAAACTGTTTTTT.

The chain has TRBV9 and TRBJ2-3, with TRBD2 identical over 10 bases. Germline CDR1 is SGDLS and CDR2 is YYNGEE. V lost 4 bases, J lost 5 bases, and 4 bases stayed unmatched. This CDR3 spans 14 amino acids. The CDR3 DNA reads as TGTGCCAGCAGCCCCCGGACTAGCGGAGATACGCAGTATTTT. Protein: CASSPRTSGDTQYF.

This sequence joins TRBV18 and TRBJ1-3; 7 bases line up with TRBD1. Unmatched junction bases numbered 9, after V lost 0 bases and J lost 1 base. Germline V gene data show CDR1 as KGHSH and CDR2 as LQKENI. This CDR3 has 18 residues. The CDR3 loop reads CASSPPVTGAKSGNTIYF. CDR3 nucleotide sequence: TGTGCCAGCTCACCACCGGTCACAGGGGCAAAATCTGGAAACACCATATATTTT.

CDR3 nucleotide sequence: TGCAGCGCCCTAGGGACAGGCAGAGGAAGGTGGGAGCAGTACTTC. Its protein product is CSALGTGRGRWEQYF. The genes are TRBV29-1 and TRBJ2-7; 8 positions agree with TRBD1. The CDR3 spans 15 residues. CDR1 SQVTM and CDR2 ANQGSEA come from the germline V gene. V shed 7 bases, J shed 7 bases, and the junction held 18 bases outside the gene matches.

This clone was counted a few times. The CDR3 DNA reads as TGCGCCAGCACCACGGACAGGTACGATACGCAGTATTTT. Encoded protein: CASTTDRYDTQYF. The chain couples TRBV10-2 to TRBJ2-3, with TRBD1 identical over 7 bases. This CDR3 spans 13 amino acids. V dropped 7 bases and J dropped 6; count of bases not matched to a gene: 7. CDR1 and CDR2 from the germline V gene are WSHSY and SAAADI.

The rearrangement joins TRBV7-3 to TRBJ2-7; maybe TRBD1 (6 bases). V was pared by 5 bases and J by 3 bases, with 11 bases between. Germline loops: CDR1 SGHTA, CDR2 FQGTGA. This CDR3 contains 13 residues. Here the CDR3 reads CASSTGTNYEQYF. DNA for the CDR3: TGTGCCAGCAGCACCGGGACAAACTACGAGCAGTACTTC.